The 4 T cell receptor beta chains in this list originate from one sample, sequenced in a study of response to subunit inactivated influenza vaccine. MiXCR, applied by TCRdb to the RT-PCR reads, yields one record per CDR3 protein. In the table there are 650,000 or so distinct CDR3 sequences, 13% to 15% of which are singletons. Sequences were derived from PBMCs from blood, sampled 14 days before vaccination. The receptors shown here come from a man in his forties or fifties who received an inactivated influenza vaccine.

Written as DNA, the CDR3 is TGTGCCAGCAGCTTGGTATGGACAGATACGCAGTATTTT. Its protein is CASSLVWTDTQYF. The chain uses TRBV5-5 and TRBJ2-3; D is ambiguous. The CDR3 consists of 13 residues. Between the trimmed V and J ends, which lost 0 bases and 3 bases, there was a span of 5 bases. The germline gives CDR1 SGHKS, CDR2 YYEKEE (reference sequence).

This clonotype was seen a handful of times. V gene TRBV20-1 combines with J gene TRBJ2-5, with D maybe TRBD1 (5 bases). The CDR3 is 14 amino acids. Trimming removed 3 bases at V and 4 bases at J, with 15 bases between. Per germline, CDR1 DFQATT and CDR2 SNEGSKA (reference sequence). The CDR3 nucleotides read TGCAGTGCTAGCCCTCAGGGTAGACGAGAGACCCAGTACTTC. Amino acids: CSASPQGRRETQYF.

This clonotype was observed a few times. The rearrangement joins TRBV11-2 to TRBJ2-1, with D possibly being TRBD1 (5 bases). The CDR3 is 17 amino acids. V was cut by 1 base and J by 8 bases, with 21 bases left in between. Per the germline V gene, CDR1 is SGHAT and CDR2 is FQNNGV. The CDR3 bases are TGTGCCAGCAGCTTAGTACTGCAGGGAACTGGGGTCGATGAGCAGTTCTTC. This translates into CASSLVLQGTGVDEQFF.

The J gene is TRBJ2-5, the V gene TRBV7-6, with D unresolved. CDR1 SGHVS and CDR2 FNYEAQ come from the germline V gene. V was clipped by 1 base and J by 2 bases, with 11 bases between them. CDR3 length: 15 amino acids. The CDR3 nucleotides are TGTGCCAGCAGCTTAGTAGGGCAGGAGCAAGAGACCCAGTACTTC. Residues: CASSLVGQEQETQYF.